This T cell receptor (beta chain) appears in the sequencing data of a study of shared clonotypes between healthy human individuals. General study findings and limits: Donor scarcity curtailed the genetic and exposure-history diversity represented herein.

On sorted subsets, replicate PCRs used about 0.2 ug DNA, or tens of thousands of T cell genomes. The method was immunoSEQ multiplex PCR; TCRdb's version includes in-frame clones alone and lacks a portion of them. The table lists about 2.3 million clones, approximately 95% of them singletons. V lost 6 bases to trimming and J lost 5 bases, with 9 bases between them. The germline gives CDR1 SGHRS, CDR2 YFSETQ. CDR3 length equals 11 residues. Researchers partitioned CD4+ cells into CD45RA+ naive and CD45RA-negative memory subsets. Concerning this clone: The antigen is unknown.

This receptor was identified in a man aged 18 to 35 in good health. Some clones in this sample may be carry-over from other donors' samples. Sequenced material: naive CD4+ T cells from PBMCs. Described subset: CD45RA+ positively selected. The gene calls are TRBV5-1 and TRBJ2-7; D may be TRBD1 (5 bases). The CDR3 spells CASTGYDEQYF. The CDR3 coding sequence is TGCGCCAGCACAGGGTACGACGAGCAGTACTTC.